These 11 T cell receptor beta chains originate from one sample sequenced in a study of T cell responses to AZD1222 COVID-19 vaccine. Assay used: immunoSEQ multiplex PCR; TCRdb lists only in-frame clones, some missing. This table has some 200,000 clones, 85% to 95% appearing once. The source was peripheral blood, collected on day 0 of MenACWY control vaccination. The receptors were gathered from an adult in good health.

The chain carries TRBV4-1 and TRBJ2-2; D gene unclear. This CDR3 spans 14 amino acids. Looked up from germline, CDR1 is MGHRA and CDR2 is YSYEKL. V gave up 4 bases and J gave up 1 base, with 7 bases separating them. The CDR3 bases are TGCGCCAGCAGCCCGTCGGGGAACACCGGGGAGCTGTTTTTT. It yields the protein CASSPSGNTGELFF.

The V gene is TRBV30, the J gene TRBJ1-1, with D unresolved. The germline CDR1 and CDR2 sequences are GTSNPN and SVGIG (reference sequence). The CDR3 has 15 amino acids. V lost 0 bases, J lost 2 bases, and 13 bases lay in between. CDR3 in amino acids: CAWSVLGGRNTEAFF. The CDR3 DNA reads TGTGCCTGGAGTGTACTTGGCGGGAGAAACACTGAAGCTTTCTTT.

The rearrangement links TRBV9 to TRBJ2-2, with 8 nucleotides matching TRBD1. Per germline, CDR1 SGDLS and CDR2 YYNGEE. There are 15 residues in the CDR3. V lost 3 bases to trimming and J lost 1 base; unmatched junction nucleotides: 2. CDR3 sequence reads: CASSEGTGNTGELFF. DNA of the CDR3: TGTGCCAGCAGCGAGGGGACAGGGAACACCGGGGAGCTGTTTTTT.

The table lists this clone with a count of one. The chain joins TRBV2 to TRBJ2-4, with 9 bases matching TRBD1. The CDR3 consists of 17 residues. Germline V gives CDR1 SNHLY, CDR2 FYNNEI. The V and J ends lost 3 bases and 1 base, in that order; junction bases with no gene match: 7. CDR3 in amino acids: CASSERDRARAKNIQYF. CDR3 in DNA: TGTGCCAGCAGTGAGAGGGACAGGGCGCGGGCCAAAAACATTCAGTACTTC.

J is TRBJ1-4 and V is TRBV19; 9 bases fit TRBD1. This CDR3 is built from 14 residues. The germline gives CDR1 LNHDA, CDR2 SQIVND (reference sequence). V lost 4 bases and J lost 8; bases outside the gene matches: 5. The CDR3 DNA reads TGTGCCAGTAGTACGACAGGGGGGAGAGAAAAACTGTTTTTT. It encodes CASSTTGGREKLFF.

This chain uses TRBV5-1 with TRBJ1-1; a weak D match, TRBD1 (6 bases). The CDR3 consists of 14 residues. Germline V CDR1 and CDR2: SGHRS, YFSETQ. Between the trimmed V and J ends, which lost 4 bases and 1 base, there was a span of 11 bases. This chain's CDR3 is CASSVQGGNTEAFF. The DNA for the CDR3 is TGCGCCAGCAGCGTACAGGGAGGGAACACTGAAGCTTTCTTT.

This chain joins TRBV6-5 and TRBJ1-6; D is perhaps TRBD1 (5 bases). Per germline, CDR1 MNHEY and CDR2 SVGAGI. With 4 bases removed from V and 10 bases from J, the gap between germline ends came to 20 bases. There are 16 residues in the CDR3. The CDR3 DNA sequence: TGTGCCAGCAGTTCCACTCGGAAGGGAAGGGGCTCACCCCTCCACTTT. Its translation: CASSSTRKGRGSPLHF.

This clone was recorded only once. This chain uses TRBV11-2 with TRBJ1-3; 8 nucleotides agree with TRBD1. Unmatched junction bases numbered 11, after V lost 4 bases and J lost 3 bases. CDR3 length: 17 amino acids. Germline CDR1 reads SGHAT; CDR2 reads FQNNGV. CDR3 sequence reads: CASSSTPSQGGGNTIYF. For the CDR3, the DNA is TGTGCCAGCAGCTCAACACCTTCACAGGGGGGTGGAAACACCATATATTTT.

The chain is built from TRBV3-1 (or the pseudogene TRBV3-2) and TRBJ2-7, with D tentatively TRBD1 (5 bases). The CDR3 extends over 13 amino acids. V lost 1 base to trimming and J lost 5 bases, with 9 bases between them. CDR1 and CDR2 from the germline V gene are LGHDT and YNNKEL (reference sequence). The CDR3 reads CASSQVSRDEQYF. CDR3 DNA: TGTGCCAGCAGCCAAGTGAGCAGGGACGAGCAGTACTTC.

The chain recombines TRBV7-9 with TRBJ2-6; D is ambiguous. With 0 bases removed from V and 4 bases from J, the gap between germline ends came to 16 bases. Germline values: CDR1 SEHNR, CDR2 FQNEAQ (reference sequence). CDR3 length: 18 residues. The chain's CDR3 is CASSLAAIRATGANVLTF. DNA of the CDR3: TGTGCCAGCAGCTTAGCTGCGATTCGGGCGACCGGGGCCAACGTCCTGACTTTC.

The chain combines TRBV10-3 with TRBJ1-5; 7 nucleotides match TRBD1. The germline V gene encodes CDR1 ENHRY and CDR2 SYGVKD. There are 14 residues in the CDR3. J lost 7 bases, V lost 6 bases, and 9 bases had no gene match. Written as DNA, the CDR3 is TGTGCCATCAGCCGGGAGGGGGCCGAGCAGCCCCAGCATTTT. Its translation: CAISREGAEQPQHF.